A single sample is the source of the 12 T cell receptor beta chains below, sequenced in a study of glioma-infiltrating T cells after dendritic cell vaccination (dated by TCRdb to the mid-2010s). Library construction relied on the immunoSEQ multiplex PCR assay. TCRdb mirrors the immuneACCESS table, restricted to in-frame sequences. Some clones are absent from its copies; in checked studies, under half trace to an unresolved V gene, and the reason for the others is unknown. Counted in this sample were 50,000 to 70,000 clones; about 86% of them appeared once. About 15% of the sample belongs to the ten largest clones. In light of the paper, this sample's time point label describes: after dendritic cell vaccination, including at tumor progression/relapse. The sample in question was blood, obtained after dendritic cell vaccination. The source of these receptors is a human donor with glioblastoma.

The chain links TRBV27 to TRBJ2-1; TRBD1 matches 11 bases. After removal of 6 bases from V and 7 bases from J, the junction contained 11 bases not matched to a gene. Looked up from germline, CDR1 is MNHEY and CDR2 is SMNVEV (reference sequence). The CDR3 runs 16 residues. This chain's CDR3 is CASRPPGTGGRNEQFF. The CDR3 DNA reads as TGTGCCAGCAGACCCCCCGGGACAGGGGGACGGAATGAGCAGTTCTTC.

The chain carries TRBV29-1 and TRBJ2-7; a possible D gene is TRBD1 (5 bases). V was cut by 4 bases and J by 1 base, with 14 bases left in between. Germline V gene lookup returns CDR1 SQVTM and CDR2 ANQGSEA. This CDR3 region has 14 residues. CDR3 loop: CSVVGQGPSYEQYF. CDR3 sequence (DNA): TGCAGCGTTGTGGGGCAGGGCCCGTCCTACGAGCAGTACTTC.

This chain connects TRBV2 to TRBJ2-3, with TRBD2 matching 10 bases. From germline, CDR1 is SNHLY and CDR2 FYNNEI. J lost 2 bases, V lost 8 bases, and 13 bases had no gene match. The CDR3 runs to 17 residues. The CDR3 region is CASPKTTSGVPTDTQYF. The DNA for the CDR3 is TGTGCCAGCCCTAAGACTACTAGCGGGGTGCCCACAGATACGCAGTATTTT.

The CDR3 loop reads CASSQGAGVRRLNEQFF. The CDR3 DNA reads as TGTGCCAGCAGCCAGGGAGCGGGGGTGAGGCGTCTCAATGAGCAGTTCTTC. The genes are TRBV5-4 and TRBJ2-1, with 8 bases matching TRBD2. Germline V CDR1 and CDR2: SGHNT, YYREEE (reference sequence). V dropped 4 bases and J dropped 6; count of bases not matched to a gene: 15. The CDR3 is 17 amino acids.

The chain employs TRBV19 and TRBJ1-5; a weak D match, TRBD1 (6 bases). Trimming removed 3 bases from V and 5 bases from J, with 11 bases in between. The CDR3 is made up of 14 amino acids. CDR1 LNHDA and CDR2 SQIVND come from the germline V gene (reference sequence). CDR3 loop: CASSIMSGDQPQHF. The DNA of the CDR3 is TGTGCCAGTAGTATTATGTCAGGGGATCAGCCCCAGCATTTT.

CDR3 sequence reads: CASSLGLEGNTIYF. For the CDR3, the DNA is TGCGCCAGCAGCCTGGGGCTGGAGGGAAACACCATATATTTT. The rearrangement joins TRBV5-1 to TRBJ1-3; TRBD1 might be the D (5 bases). Germline V gene data show CDR1 as SGHRS and CDR2 as YFSETQ. CDR3 size: 14 residues. Trimming pared 4 bases from V and 4 bases from J, leaving 12 bases between. The complete variable domain, with remaining parts taken from reference TRBV5-1 and TRBJ1-3, reads KAGVTQTPRYLIKTRGQQVTLSCSPISGHRSVSWYQQTPGQGLQFLFEYFSETQRNKGNFPGRFSGRQFSNSRSEMNVSTLELGDSALYLCASSLGLEGNTIYFGEGSWLTVV.

This chain connects TRBV6-6 to TRBJ2-1; 7 bases match TRBD2. The CDR3 contains 13 residues. In germline, CDR1 is MNHNY, CDR2 SVGAGI (reference sequence). Trimming took 6 bases from V and 6 from J; bases not matched to a gene: 5. The CDR3 here is CASSRGVTNEQFF. In DNA, the CDR3 is TGTGCCAGCAGCCGGGGGGTCACCAATGAGCAGTTCTTC.

The chain is built from TRBV14 and TRBJ2-5, with D perhaps matching TRBD2 (7 bases). Trimming left V 4 bases short and J 4 bases short, with 19 bases between. In germline, CDR1 is SGHDN, CDR2 FVKESK. This CDR3 has 16 amino acids. The CDR3 nucleotides read TGTGCCAGCAGCCCTGGGAGGGGGGGCCGCGGAGAGACCCAGTACTTC. Translated, it gives CASSPGRGGRGETQYF.

The chain has TRBV19 and TRBJ2-3; D is unresolved. This CDR3 spans 13 amino acids. Between the trimmed V and J ends, which lost 4 bases and 2 bases, there was a span of 7 bases. Germline CDR1 LNHDA, CDR2 SQIVND (reference sequence). Here the CDR3 reads CASSRADTDTQYF. CDR3 sequence (DNA): TGTGCCAGTAGTAGGGCAGACACAGATACGCAGTATTTT.

The chain combines TRBV10-3 with TRBJ2-5; 12 bases agree with TRBD1. V lost 5 bases, J lost 5 bases, and 3 bases stayed unmatched. The germline V gene has CDR1 ENHRY and CDR2 SYGVKD. The CDR3 is made up of 14 amino acids. The CDR3 bases are TGTGCCATCAGTTCCGGGACAGGGGGCGAGACCCAGTACTTC. Protein sequence: CAISSGTGGETQYF.

The rearrangement uses TRBV9 and TRBJ2-7; unclear D gene. Germline lookup yields CDR1 SGDLS and CDR2 YYNGEE. Trimming removed 2 bases from V and 0 bases from J, with 9 bases in between. This CDR3 contains 14 residues. The CDR3 bases are TGTGCCAGCAGCGTGAGGATGTACTCCTACGAGCAGTACTTC. Translating gives CASSVRMYSYEQYF. Filled out from reference TRBV9 and TRBJ2-7, the complete variable domain reads DSGVTQTPKHLITATGQRVTLRCSPRSGDLSVYWYQQSLDQGLQFLIQYYNGEERAKGNILERFSAQQFPDLHSELNLSSLELGDSALYFCASSVRMYSYEQYFGPGTRLTVT.

V usage is TRBV7-9 and J usage is TRBJ1-1; TRBD1 matches at 9 bases. CDR3 length: 15 residues. Germline assignment: CDR1 SEHNR and CDR2 FQNEAQ (reference sequence). V shed 5 bases, J shed 1 base, and the junction held 5 bases outside the gene matches. Here the CDR3 reads CASSLTGGANTEAFF. CDR3 DNA: TGTGCCAGCAGCCTAACAGGGGGCGCGAACACTGAAGCTTTCTTT.